Below, 25 T cell receptor beta chains from the same sample are listed, as sequenced in a study of T-cell memory formation after mild COVID-19. Each CDR3 protein is one row after TCRdb ran MiXCR on the 5' RACE reads. The table includes a few hundred thousand distinct CDR3 sequences, roughly 14% detected once. The sequencing input was PBMCs or a T cell subset sorted from them (not recorded which). These receptors originate from a young man who had mild COVID-19 (a few samples of this study predate the infection). Cell type and time point are not known.

This clonotype appeared a few times. The rearrangement uses TRBV19 and TRBJ1-1; TRBD1 matches 8 bases. Germline CDR1 and CDR2: LNHDA and SQIVND (reference sequence). This CDR3 is 16 amino acids long. The V segment lost 0 bases and the J segment 3 bases; nucleotides outside the gene matches: 6. CDR3 sequence reads: CASSIDLRGPDTEAFF. For the CDR3, the DNA is TGTGCCAGTAGTATAGACCTCAGGGGGCCGGACACTGAAGCTTTCTTT.

Only a few counts were recorded for this clonotype. J is TRBJ2-7 and V is TRBV7-9; perhaps D is TRBD1 or TRBD2 (5 bases each). The CDR3 has 17 amino acids. Germline V gene sequence: CDR1 SEHNR, CDR2 FQNEAQ (reference sequence). Trimming stripped 4 bases from V and 0 bases from J, with 19 bases between. The CDR3 is CASSSNWDQGDSYEQYV. The CDR3, as DNA: TGTGCCAGCAGCTCGAATTGGGACCAGGGAGACTCCTACGAGCAGTACGTC.

The sample holds a few counts of this clonotype. The DNA of the CDR3 is TGTGCCAGCAGCCAGGACTTACCCTACGAGCAGTACTTC. Translating it yields CASSQDLPYEQYF. This chain joins TRBV6-5 and TRBJ2-7; D possibly corresponds to TRBD2 (5 bases). The CDR3 length is 13 residues. V was shortened by 6 bases and J by 2 bases, with 11 bases between the two germline ends. The germline V gene has CDR1 MNHEY and CDR2 SVGAGI.

This clonotype was found a few times. This chain links TRBV4-3 with TRBJ1-4; D is uncertain. CDR3 length: 16 residues. Germline-derived CDR1 and CDR2 are LGHNA and YSLEER. V lost 0 bases and J 0 bases, leaving 8 bases between the germline ends. CDR3 sequence reads: CASSQDGIATNEKLFF. The CDR3 nucleotides are TGCGCCAGCAGCCAAGATGGTATCGCAACTAATGAAAAACTGTTTTTT.

This clonotype was counted many times. This chain uses TRBV5-1 with TRBJ1-1, with 8 bases fitting TRBD1. This CDR3 spans 14 amino acids. Germline values: CDR1 SGHRS, CDR2 YFSETQ. Trimming took 4 bases from V and 4 from J; bases not matched to a gene: 6. Here the CDR3 reads CASSLDRGGTEAFF. CDR3 coding DNA: TGCGCCAGCAGCCTAGACAGGGGCGGCACTGAAGCTTTCTTT.

The chain employs TRBV7-3 and TRBJ2-6; D not certain. Germline V gene data show CDR1 as SGHTA and CDR2 as FQGTGA. There are 16 residues in the CDR3. V lost 0 bases and J lost 0, with 6 bases in between. The CDR3 DNA is TGTGCCAGCAGCTTAACTCCAGCCTCTGGGGCCAACGTCCTGACTTTC. This encodes CASSLTPASGANVLTF.

The table lists this clonotype with a few counts. This chain uses TRBV10-3 with TRBJ2-3; no firm D call. The CDR3 extends over 13 amino acids. V was pared by 6 bases and J by 6 bases, with 13 bases between. Germline V gives CDR1 ENHRY, CDR2 SYGVKD. The CDR3 DNA reads as TGTGCCATCAGACCGGGCCCCGAGGATACGCAGTATTTT. It encodes CAIRPGPEDTQYF.

In this sample, this clonotype turned up many times. The DNA for the CDR3 is TGCGCCAGCAGCCAAACCGGGACAGGGGAAACTAATTCACCCCTCCACTTT. Its protein product is CASSQTGTGETNSPLHF. The chain links TRBV4-1 to TRBJ1-6, with TRBD1 identical over 10 bases. After removal of 2 bases from V and 6 bases from J, the junction contained 7 bases not matched to a gene. This CDR3 is built from 17 residues. The germline gives CDR1 MGHRA, CDR2 YSYEKL.

This clonotype was detected only a few times. The chain couples TRBV11-2 to TRBJ2-3, with 8 nucleotides matching TRBD2. Germline assignment: CDR1 SGHAT and CDR2 FQNNGV. The V and J ends lost 1 base and 6 bases, in that order; junction bases with no gene match: 12. This CDR3 comprises 17 residues. CDR3 coding DNA: TGTGCCAGCAGCTTAGGCATTCATGAGCGGGGGAGGGATACGCAGTATTTT. This codes for CASSLGIHERGRDTQYF. Full variable domain (missing parts from reference TRBV11-2 and TRBJ2-3): EAGVAQSPRYKIIEKRQSVAFWCNPISGHATLYWYQQILGQGPKLLIQFQNNGVVDDSQLPKDRFSAERLKGVDSTLKIQPAKLEDSAVYLCASSLGIHERGRDTQYFGPGTRLTVL.

In regard to this clonotype: A much larger clone sits a single nucleotide away, making a read error possible. The chain is built from TRBV7-9 and TRBJ1-1; 9 bases agree with TRBD1. The CDR3 has 15 amino acids. Germline trimming cut 5 bases from V and 6 bases from J; bases unmatched to any gene: 10. Germline loops: CDR1 SEHNR, CDR2 FQNEAQ (reference sequence). The DNA of the CDR3 is TGTGCCAGCAGCCGTCCCGGGACAGGGCTCGCTGAAGCTTTCTTT. Protein product: CASSRPGTGLAEAFF.

There are a few counts of this clonotype. The rearrangement uses TRBV20-1 and TRBJ2-7; no definite D call. CDR1 is DFQATT and CDR2 is SNEGSKA in the germline V gene (reference sequence). The germline V and J ends were trimmed by 2 bases and 3 bases, with 11 bases remaining between them. The CDR3 is made up of 13 amino acids. CDR3 sequence reads: CSARNRLDYEQYF. In DNA, the CDR3 is TGCAGTGCTAGAAACCGTCTCGACTACGAGCAGTACTTC.

The chain recombines TRBV4-1 with TRBJ2-7, with D perhaps matching TRBD2 (5 bases). V was pared by 3 bases and J by 5 bases, with 17 bases between. Germline V CDR1 and CDR2: MGHRA, YSYEKL. CDR3 length: 15 residues. The CDR3 region is CASSHSGLAWDEQYF. The CDR3 DNA reads TGCGCCAGCAGCCACTCCGGACTGGCTTGGGACGAGCAGTACTTC.

The V call is TRBV13, the J call TRBJ2-7, with unresolved D. With 5 bases removed from V and 4 bases from J, the gap between germline ends came to 12 bases. The CDR3 is 13 residues long. Per the germline V gene, CDR1 is PRHDT and CDR2 is FYEKMQ (reference sequence). The CDR3 region has the DNA TGTGCCAGCAGCGCTAGTTGGGGATACGAGCAGTACGTC. The encoded protein is CASSASWGYEQYV.

The chain carries TRBV2 and TRBJ1-2; TRBD1 matches 12 bases. Per germline, CDR1 SNHLY and CDR2 FYNNEI. The CDR3 loop spans 14 amino acids. V lost 6 bases and J lost 8; bases outside the gene matches: 7. The CDR3, as DNA: TGTGCCAGCAGGAGGGGGACAGGGGGCGAGGGCTACACCTTC. It yields the protein CASRRGTGGEGYTF.

This clonotype has only a few counts. The chain links TRBV4-3 to TRBJ2-2; D is ambiguous. The V and J ends lost 0 bases and 3 bases respectively, with 14 bases between them. The CDR3 covers 17 residues. From germline, CDR1 is LGHNA and CDR2 YSLEER. The CDR3 is CASSQDHREDDTGELFF. Written as DNA, the CDR3 is TGCGCCAGCAGCCAAGATCACAGAGAAGATGACACCGGGGAGCTGTTTTTT.

Ten or more counts support this clonotype. The rearrangement links TRBV28 to TRBJ1-5; D is ambiguous. The V gene's germline CDR1 is MDHEN and CDR2 SYDVKM. The V end was cut by 11 bases, the J end by 3 bases, with 11 bases between. CDR3 size: 12 residues. The CDR3 nucleotides read TGTGCCTACTCGGTGAACAATCAGCCCCAGCATTTT. It is translated as CAYSVNNQPQHF.

This clonotype turned up a few times. The gene calls are TRBV6-5 and TRBJ1-2; 7 nucleotides agree with TRBD1. The CDR3 has 13 residues. Germline V lookup: CDR1 MNHEY, CDR2 SVGAGI. J gave up 8 bases and V 4 bases, and 7 bases lay outside the gene matches. The CDR3 sequence: CASSLKGARGYTF. CDR3 nucleotides: TGTGCCAGCAGTTTGAAGGGGGCTAGGGGCTACACCTTC.

The chain combines TRBV20-1 with TRBJ1-1, with TRBD1 identical over 7 bases. Germline V gene sequence: CDR1 DFQATT, CDR2 SNEGSKA (reference sequence). There are 14 residues in the CDR3. V was clipped by 6 bases and J by 1 base; unmatched bases: 8. This CDR3 reads CSAQTGQRNTEAFF. CDR3 sequence (DNA): TGCAGTGCCCAAACGGGACAGAGGAACACTGAAGCTTTCTTT.

The chain recombines TRBV7-2 with TRBJ2-6, with 7 positions matching TRBD1. Germline loops: CDR1 SGHTA, CDR2 FQGNSA. The CDR3 has 18 amino acids. V gave up 4 bases and J gave up 0 bases; unmatched junction bases: 9. This CDR3 is CASSWSGTANSGANVLTF. The CDR3 nucleotides read TGTGCCAGCAGCTGGTCCGGGACAGCGAACTCTGGGGCCAACGTCCTGACTTTC.

The V and J genes are TRBV3-2 and TRBJ2-7. TRBV3-2 is a pseudogene locus. The CDR3 length is 15 residues. The CDR3 loop reads CASSQERTGVTEQYF. The CDR3 nucleotides read TGTGCCAGCAGCCAAGAAAGGACGGGTGTGACCGAGCAGTACTTC.

This clonotype was seen a handful of times. The J gene is TRBJ2-5, the V gene TRBV1; the table's D call TRBD2 went unverified against the DNA. TRBV1 is recorded as a pseudogene. CDR3 length equals 20 residues. In DNA form, the CDR3 reads TGCACCAGCAGCCAAGATAGCGAGCGGGGGCTCAGTCACGGGCCGGAGACCCAGTACTTC. Its protein is CTSSQDSERGLSHGPETQYF.

This clonotype appeared many times. This chain joins TRBV3-1 and TRBJ2-1, with 9 bases that match TRBD1. CDR1 and CDR2 from the germline V gene are LGHDT and YNNKEL (reference sequence). The junction had 4 bases not matched to a gene; V was cut back by 4 bases and J by 0 bases. CDR3 length: 16 residues. The CDR3 here is CASSRPTGGSYNEQFF. In DNA, the CDR3 is TGTGCCAGCAGCCGCCCGACAGGGGGCTCCTACAATGAGCAGTTCTTC.

This chain joins TRBV15 and TRBJ2-1, with no clear D. The J call is in doubt because the DNA end fits TRBJ2-5 better. Germline CDR1 and CDR2: LNHNV and YYDKDF (reference sequence). CDR3 size: 14 residues. The CDR3 nucleotides are TGTGCCACCAGCACGCCTCAGGATTACGAGACCCAGTACTTC. Its protein product is CATSTPQDYETQYF.

This chain connects TRBV6-5 to TRBJ1-1; possibly TRBD1 for D (6 bases). Trimming cost V 5 bases and J 1 base, with 8 bases left between them. The germline V gene has CDR1 MNHEY and CDR2 SVGAGI. This CDR3 is 13 amino acids long. CDR3 sequence reads: CASSDRWNTEAFF. The DNA of the CDR3 is TGTGCCAGCAGTGACAGGTGGAACACTGAAGCTTTCTTT.

At least ten counts were recorded for this clonotype. The V gene is TRBV15, the J gene TRBJ1-5; D is ambiguous. The germline V gene encodes CDR1 LNHNV and CDR2 YYDKDF (reference sequence). The CDR3 length is 14 residues. The ends were cut back, 0 bases at V and 4 bases at J, with 7 bases in the middle. The CDR3 is CATSREDVNQPQHF. CDR3 coding DNA: TGTGCCACCAGCAGAGAGGATGTAAATCAGCCCCAGCATTTT. Complete variable domain (other parts from reference TRBV15 and TRBJ1-5): DAMVIQNPRYQVTQFGKPVTLSCSQTLNHNVMYWYQQKSSQAPKLLFHYYDKDFNNEADTPDNFQSRRPNTSFCFLDIRSPGLGDTAMYLCATSREDVNQPQHFGDGTRLSIL.